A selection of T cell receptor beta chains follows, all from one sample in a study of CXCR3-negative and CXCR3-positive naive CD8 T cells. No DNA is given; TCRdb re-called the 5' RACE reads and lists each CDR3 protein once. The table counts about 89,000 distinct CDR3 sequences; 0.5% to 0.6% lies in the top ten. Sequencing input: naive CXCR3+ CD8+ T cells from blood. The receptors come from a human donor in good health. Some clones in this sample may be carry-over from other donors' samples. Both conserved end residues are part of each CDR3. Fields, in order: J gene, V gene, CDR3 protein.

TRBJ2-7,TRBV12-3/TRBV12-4,CASSFVGLSYEQYF
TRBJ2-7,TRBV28,CASSSQSYEQYF
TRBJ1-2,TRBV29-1,CSVEGGYGYTF
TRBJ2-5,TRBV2,CATGGGGAGETQYF
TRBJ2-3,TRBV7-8,CASSPPSRLAGHSTDTQYF
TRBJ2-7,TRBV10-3,CAAGSGTGSYEQYF
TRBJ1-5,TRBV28,CASSHTPGQGSNQPQHF
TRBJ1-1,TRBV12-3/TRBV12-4,CASSLAGVDTEAFF
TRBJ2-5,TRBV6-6,CASSSLILDLAGGPGETQYF
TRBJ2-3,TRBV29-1,CSHTPLGHPTDTQYF
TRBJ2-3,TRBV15,CATSRGASTDTQYF
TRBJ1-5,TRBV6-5,CASSPSLRAGQPQHF
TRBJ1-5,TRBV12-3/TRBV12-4,CASSFGQGDQPQHF
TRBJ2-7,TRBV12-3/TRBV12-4,CASSSSGTSGTYEQYF
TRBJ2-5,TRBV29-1,CSVDNGNFPETQYF
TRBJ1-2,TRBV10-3,CAISEGYDNYGYTF
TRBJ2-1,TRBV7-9,CASSLDLAGAAEQFF
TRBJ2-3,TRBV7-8,CASSLAGSPITDTQYF
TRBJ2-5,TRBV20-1,CSAPEGARIVRETQYF
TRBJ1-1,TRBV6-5,CASSYSNLGTTEAFF
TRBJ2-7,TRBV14,CASSQEGAGTNYEQYF
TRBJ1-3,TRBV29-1,CSVEVGVSGNTIYF
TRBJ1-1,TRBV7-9,CASSPQGYRYTEAFF